The present T cell receptor beta chain was sequenced within a study of T-cell reconstitution after alpha-beta-depleted transplantation in children. Library preparation (for TCRbeta) was performed with unique molecular identifiers. TCRdb passed the PCR reads through MiXCR, listing each CDR3 protein once. This sample carries 440,000 or so distinct CDR3 sequences, 43% of them seen once, and the ten largest clones take roughly 27%. CDR3 length equals 15 residues. From germline, CDR1 is SGHNT and CDR2 YYREEE (reference sequence). V was shortened by 4 bases and J by 5 bases, with 18 bases between the two germline ends. As concerns this clonotype: Its antigen is unknown.

Notes on the study in general: T-cell counts and diversity at one year following transplant were attributed mainly to newly produced T cells. Some patients owed their high day-60 TCRbeta diversity to surviving recipient T cells and thymic progenitors.

The TCR was taken from a girl aged 2-15 years with aplastic anemia, due to receive a stem cell transplant. The rearrangement joins TRBV5-4 to TRBJ2-5; D perhaps matches TRBD2 (5 bases). The sequencing used PBMCs, collected before TCRalphabeta/CD19-depleted stem cell transplant. CDR3 sequence (DNA): TGTGCCAGCAGCCCGGAATGGAGGAGTCAGGAGACCCAGTACTTC. Translating it yields CASSPEWRSQETQYF.